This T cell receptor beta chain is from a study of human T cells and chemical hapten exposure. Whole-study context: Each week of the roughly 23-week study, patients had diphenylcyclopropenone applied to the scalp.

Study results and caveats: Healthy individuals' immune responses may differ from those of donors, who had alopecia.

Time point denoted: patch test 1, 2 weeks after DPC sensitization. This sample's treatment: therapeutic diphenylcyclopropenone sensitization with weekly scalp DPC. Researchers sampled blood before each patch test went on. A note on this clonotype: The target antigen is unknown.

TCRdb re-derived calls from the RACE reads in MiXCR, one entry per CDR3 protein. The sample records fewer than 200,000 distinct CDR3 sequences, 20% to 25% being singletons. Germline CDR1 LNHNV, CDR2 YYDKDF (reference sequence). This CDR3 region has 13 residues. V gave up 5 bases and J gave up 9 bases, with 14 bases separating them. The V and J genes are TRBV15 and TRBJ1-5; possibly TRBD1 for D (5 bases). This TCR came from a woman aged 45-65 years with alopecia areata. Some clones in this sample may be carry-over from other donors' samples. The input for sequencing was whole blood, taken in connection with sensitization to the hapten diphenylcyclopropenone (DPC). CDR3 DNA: TGTGCCACCAGCGTGGGCGGGGGGACGCCCCAGCATTTT. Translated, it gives CATSVGGGTPQHF.